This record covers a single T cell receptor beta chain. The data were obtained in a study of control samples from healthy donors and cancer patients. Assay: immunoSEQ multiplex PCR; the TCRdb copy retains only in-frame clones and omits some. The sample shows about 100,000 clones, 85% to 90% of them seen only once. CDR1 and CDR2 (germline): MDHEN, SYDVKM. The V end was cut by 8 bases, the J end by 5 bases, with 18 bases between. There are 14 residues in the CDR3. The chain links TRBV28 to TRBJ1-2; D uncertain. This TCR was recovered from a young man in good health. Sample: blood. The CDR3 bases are TGTGCCAGCGTCGGTGAGACAAGAATTTATGGCTACACCTTC. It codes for CASVGETRIYGYTF.